This TCR beta chain derives from a study of beta chain features in type 1 diabetes. This CDR3 contains 18 residues. The J segment lost 1 base and the V segment lost 4 bases, leaving 12 bases of the junction unmatched. Germline V gene sequence: CDR1 SGHDN, CDR2 FVKESK. Every isolated RNA sample was fully reverse transcribed, so sequencing captured expressed TCRB transcripts. Here immunoSEQ multiplex PCR was the method, and the copy in TCRdb shows in-frame clones only, minus some. The table lists 600,000 to 650,000 clones, around 16% of them singletons. Study results and caveats: Naive, central memory and Treg TCRB repertoires appeared more alike in patients than in healthy donors. When VDJ junctions were examined, type 1 diabetes patients showed fewer insertions and more deletions.

Turning to this clone: Its specificity is unknown.

The sample taken for sequencing was naive CD4+ T cells from blood. The clonotype was recovered from a man between 18 and 35 years old in good health. V usage is TRBV14 and J usage is TRBJ2-2; 7 bases are shared with TRBD2. CDR3 amino acids: CASSPRWWASGNTGELFF. Written as DNA, the CDR3 is TGTGCCAGCAGCCCCCGATGGTGGGCTAGCGGGAACACCGGGGAGCTGTTTTTT.